The T cell receptor beta chain under discussion was sequenced for a study of blood T cell repertoires in COVID-19. Study-wide background: Specimens from acute and convalescent COVID-19 originated in the United States, Italy and Spain.

Original data processing: Reference gene primer amplification gave nucleated cell count estimates. Repertoires were generated with immunoSEQ multiplex PCR, while TCRdb's copy carries only in-frame clones and drops some. The DNA was the basis for D and trimming; V, J and clone size are from that table. The sample shows 200,000 to 250,000 clones, around 80% of them seen only once. In its sample, this clone was seen a few times. Germline assignment: CDR1 SGHTA and CDR2 FQGTGA. Trimming removed 2 bases from V and 0 bases from J, with 4 bases in between. CDR3 size: 13 residues. The specimen sequenced was PBMCs or T cells enriched from blood (not recorded which). The chain recombines TRBV7-3 with TRBJ1-2; D is unresolved. The receptor was derived from a man aged 55 to 70 who had recovered from COVID-19. CDR3: CASSLLPNYGYTF. The CDR3 DNA reads TGTGCCAGCAGCTTACTCCCTAACTATGGCTACACCTTC.